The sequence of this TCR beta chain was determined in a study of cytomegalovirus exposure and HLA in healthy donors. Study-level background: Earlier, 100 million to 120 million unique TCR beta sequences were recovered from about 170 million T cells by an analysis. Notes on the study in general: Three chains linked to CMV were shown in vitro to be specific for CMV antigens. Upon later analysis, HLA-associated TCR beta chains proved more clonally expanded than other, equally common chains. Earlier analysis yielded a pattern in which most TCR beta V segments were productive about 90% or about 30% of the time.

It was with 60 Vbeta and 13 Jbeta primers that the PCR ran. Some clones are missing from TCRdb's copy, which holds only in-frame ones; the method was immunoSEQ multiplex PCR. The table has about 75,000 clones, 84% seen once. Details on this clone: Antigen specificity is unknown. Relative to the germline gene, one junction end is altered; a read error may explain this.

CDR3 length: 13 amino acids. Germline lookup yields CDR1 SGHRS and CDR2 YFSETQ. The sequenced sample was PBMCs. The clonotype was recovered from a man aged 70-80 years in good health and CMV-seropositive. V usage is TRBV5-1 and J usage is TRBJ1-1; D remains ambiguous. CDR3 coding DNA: TGCGCCAGCAAACCGGCACCTAACACTAAAGCTTTCTTT. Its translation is CASKPAPNTKAFF.